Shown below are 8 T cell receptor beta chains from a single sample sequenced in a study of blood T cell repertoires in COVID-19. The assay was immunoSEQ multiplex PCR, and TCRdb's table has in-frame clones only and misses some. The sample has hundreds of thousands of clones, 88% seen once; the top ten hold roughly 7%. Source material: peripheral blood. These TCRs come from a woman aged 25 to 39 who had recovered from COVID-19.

The CDR3 nucleotides read TGCGCCAGCAGTCCGCAACTGTTTCTGGCGGCCGTCGCTTTCTTT. Its protein product is CASSPQLFLAAVAFF. V gene TRBV23-1 combines with J gene TRBJ1-1; D is unclear. TRBV23-1 is assigned to the ORF class and has an uncertain function. The CDR3 has 15 amino acids. The germline V and J ends were trimmed by 4 bases and 11 bases, with 23 bases remaining between them.

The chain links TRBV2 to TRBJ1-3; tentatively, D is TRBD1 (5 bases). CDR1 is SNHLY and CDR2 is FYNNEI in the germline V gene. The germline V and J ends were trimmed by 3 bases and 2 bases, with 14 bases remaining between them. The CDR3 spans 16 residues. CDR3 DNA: TGTGCCAGCAGTGAGGGCGGGGCGAGGGCTGGAAACACCATATATTTT. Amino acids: CASSEGGARAGNTIYF.

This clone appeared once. CDR3 amino acids: CASSLIGQHVAEQYF. The CDR3 DNA sequence: TGTGCCAGCAGTTTAATTGGACAGCACGTCGCCGAGCAGTACTTC. This chain connects TRBV28 to TRBJ2-7, with D perhaps matching TRBD1 (6 bases). The CDR3 runs to 15 residues. The germline CDR1 and CDR2 sequences are MDHEN and SYDVKM. Trimming shortened V by 2 bases and J by 6 bases, and 17 bases separated the two germline ends.

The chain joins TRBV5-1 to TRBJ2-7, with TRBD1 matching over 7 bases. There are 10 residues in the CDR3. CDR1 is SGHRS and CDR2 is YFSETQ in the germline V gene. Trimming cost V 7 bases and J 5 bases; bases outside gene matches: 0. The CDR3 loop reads CASQGDEQYF. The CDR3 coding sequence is TGCGCCAGCCAGGGGGACGAGCAGTACTTC.

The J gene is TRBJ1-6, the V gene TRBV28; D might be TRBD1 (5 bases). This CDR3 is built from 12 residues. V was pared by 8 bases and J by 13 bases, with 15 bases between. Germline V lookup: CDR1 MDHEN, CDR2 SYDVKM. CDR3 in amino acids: CASGLSGNPLHF. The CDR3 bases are TGTGCCAGCGGTCTTTCAGGGAACCCCCTCCACTTT. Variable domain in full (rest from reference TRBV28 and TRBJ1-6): DVKVTQSSRYLVKRTGEKVFLECVQDMDHENMFWYRQDPGLGLRLIYFSYDVKMKEKGDIPEGYSVSREKKERFSLILESASTNQTSMYLCASGLSGNPLHFGNGTRLTVT.

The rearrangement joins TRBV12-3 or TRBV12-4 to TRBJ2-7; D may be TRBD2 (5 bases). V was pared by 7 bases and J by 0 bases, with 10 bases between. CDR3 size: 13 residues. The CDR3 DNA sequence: TGTGCCAGCACCACCGGGGTCTCCTACGAGCAGTACTTC. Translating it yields CASTTGVSYEQYF.

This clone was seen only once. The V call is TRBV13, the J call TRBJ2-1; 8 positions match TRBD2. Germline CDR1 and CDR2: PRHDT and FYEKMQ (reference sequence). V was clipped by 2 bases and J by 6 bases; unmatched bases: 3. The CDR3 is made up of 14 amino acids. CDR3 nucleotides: TGTGCCAGCAGCTTAACAGCGGGGGTCAATGAGCAGTTCTTC. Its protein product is CASSLTAGVNEQFF.

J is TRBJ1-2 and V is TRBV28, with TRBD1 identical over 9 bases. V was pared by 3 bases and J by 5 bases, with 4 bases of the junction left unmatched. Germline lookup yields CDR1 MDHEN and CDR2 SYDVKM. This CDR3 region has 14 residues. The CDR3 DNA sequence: TGTGCCAGCAGTTTTGCCGACAGGGGGTATGGCTACACCTTC. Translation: CASSFADRGYGYTF.